This T cell receptor (beta chain) was captured in a study of vaccination effects on CD4 cells after COVID-19. Findings and limits, study-wide: After vaccination of healthy people, only 1 of 255 vaccine-induced clones cross-reacted with common cold coronaviruses.

Concerning this clone itself: What it binds is unknown.

V lost 4 bases to trimming and J lost 0 bases; unmatched junction nucleotides: 9. CDR3 length: 17 amino acids. Germline V gene data show CDR1 as SNHLY and CDR2 as FYNNEI. Libraries were prepared by immunoSEQ multiplex PCR; TCRdb keeps only in-frame clonotypes and omits some of them. The data contain some 22,000 clones, around 74% of them seen just once; the ten biggest clones take up 19%. Antigen-specific CD4+ T cells were expanded with viral peptide pools in the ViraFEST assay before sequencing. Isolating CD4+ T cells followed 9 to 11 days of culture. According to the study, vaccine recipients showed no prior SARS-CoV-2 infection and negative nucleocapsid antibodies. IL-2 at approximately 10 IU/ml and peptides at 10 ug/ml were added to cultured PBMC, approximately 2.2 million per well.

This chain connects TRBV2 to TRBJ1-1, with 9 bases aligning to TRBD1. The sequencing used CD4+ T cells from PBMCs cultured with HCoV-NL63 spike peptides, collected before COVID-19 vaccination. The source of this sequence is a human donor who received a COVID-19 vaccine. The DNA for the CDR3 is TGTGCCAGCAGTGTTCCGGGACAGGGCCTCCTGAACACTGAAGCTTTCTTT. It yields the protein CASSVPGQGLLNTEAFF.